This T cell receptor (beta chain) was sequenced in a study of tumor and adjacent non-tumor tissue in lung cancer. Study context: The cohort had 12 to 13 adenocarcinoma, 2 squamous cell and 1 small cell patients. The patients, roughly eleven men and about 5 women, were about 30 to 76 with stage I to III disease.

Points on this clonotype: Germline and junction disagree at one end, which may indicate a read error.

The length of the CDR3 is 16 residues. Germline assignment: CDR1 DFQATT and CDR2 SNEGSKA (reference sequence). RNA was extracted from bulk tissue without any cell sorting. Newly diagnosed lung cancer patients had thoracic surgery in China, August–late 2014, without prior chemotherapy. TCRbeta libraries were built with three rounds of nested PCR, modified from ARM-PCR. MiXCR was run by TCRdb on the multiplex PCR reads, yielding one entry per CDR3 protein. The table has 200,000 or so distinct CDR3 sequences, 71% seen once. What was sequenced was lung tumor tissue. The chain carries TRBV20-1 and TRBJ1-4; D remains unclear. The receptor comes from a man aged 55 to 69 with non-small cell lung cancer. CDR3 loop: CSVRPRSGTTNENLFF. The CDR3 DNA sequence: TGCAGTGTTAGACCCCGTAGCGGAACAACTAATGAAAATCTGTTTTTT.